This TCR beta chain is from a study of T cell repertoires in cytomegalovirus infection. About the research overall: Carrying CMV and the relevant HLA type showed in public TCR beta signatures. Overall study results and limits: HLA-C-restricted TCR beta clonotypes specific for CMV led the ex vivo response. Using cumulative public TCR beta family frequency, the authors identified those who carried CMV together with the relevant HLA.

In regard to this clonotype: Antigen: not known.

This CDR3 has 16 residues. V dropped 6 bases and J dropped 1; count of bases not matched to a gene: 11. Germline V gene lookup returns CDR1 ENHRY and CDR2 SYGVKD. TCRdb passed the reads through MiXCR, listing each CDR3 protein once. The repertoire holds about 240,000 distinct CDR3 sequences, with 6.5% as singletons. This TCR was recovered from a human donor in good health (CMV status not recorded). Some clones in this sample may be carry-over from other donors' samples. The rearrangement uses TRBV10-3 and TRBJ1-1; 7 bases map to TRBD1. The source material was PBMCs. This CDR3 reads CAIRAYGTAKNTEAFF. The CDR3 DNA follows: TGTGCCATCAGGGCGTATGGGACAGCTAAGAACACTGAAGCTTTCTTT.